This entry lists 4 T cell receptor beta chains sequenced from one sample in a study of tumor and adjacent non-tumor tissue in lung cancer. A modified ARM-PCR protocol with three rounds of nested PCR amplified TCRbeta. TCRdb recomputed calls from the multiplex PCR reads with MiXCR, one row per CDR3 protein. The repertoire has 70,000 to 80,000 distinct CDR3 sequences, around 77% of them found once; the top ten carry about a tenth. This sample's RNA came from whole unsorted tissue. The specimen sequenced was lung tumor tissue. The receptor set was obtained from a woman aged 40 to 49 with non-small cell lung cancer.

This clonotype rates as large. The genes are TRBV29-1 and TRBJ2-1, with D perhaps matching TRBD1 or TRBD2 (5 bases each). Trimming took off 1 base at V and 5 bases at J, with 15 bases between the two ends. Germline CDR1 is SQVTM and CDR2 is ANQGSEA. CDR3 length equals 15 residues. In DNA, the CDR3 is TGCAGCGTTGAAGCTTTGGGACCCCTAAACAATGAGCAGTTCTTC. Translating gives CSVEALGPLNNEQFF.

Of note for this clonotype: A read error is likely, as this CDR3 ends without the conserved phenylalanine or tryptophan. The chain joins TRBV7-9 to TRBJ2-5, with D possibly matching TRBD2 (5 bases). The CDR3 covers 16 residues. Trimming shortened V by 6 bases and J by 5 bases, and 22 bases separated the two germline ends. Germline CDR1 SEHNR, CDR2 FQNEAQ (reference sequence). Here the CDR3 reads CASSLITSGRLETQYL. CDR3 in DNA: TGTGCCAGCAGTCTTATCACGAGCGGCCGCCTGGAGACCCAGTACTTA.

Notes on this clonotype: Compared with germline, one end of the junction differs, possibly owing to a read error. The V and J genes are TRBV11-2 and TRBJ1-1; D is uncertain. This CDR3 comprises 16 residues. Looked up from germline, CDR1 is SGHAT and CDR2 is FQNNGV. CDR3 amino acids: CASGLESGLADNEAFF. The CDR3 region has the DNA TGTGCCAGCGGCTTAGAGTCAGGCCTGGCAGACAATGAAGCTTTCTTT. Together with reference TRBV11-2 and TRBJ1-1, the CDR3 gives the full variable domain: EAGVAQSPRYKIIEKRQSVAFWCNPISGHATLYWYQQILGQGPKLLIQFQNNGVVDDSQLPKDRFSAERLKGVDSTLKIQPAKLEDSAVYLCASGLESGLADNEAFFGQGTRLTVV.

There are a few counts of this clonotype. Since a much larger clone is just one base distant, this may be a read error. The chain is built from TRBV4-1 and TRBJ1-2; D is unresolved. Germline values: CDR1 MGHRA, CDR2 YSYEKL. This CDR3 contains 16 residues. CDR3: CASSHPPRGFVYGCTF. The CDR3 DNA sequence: TGCGCCAGCAGCCACCCTCCCCGAGGTTTCGTCTATGGCTGCACCTTC.